The rows below give T cell receptor beta chains drawn from one sample of a study of shared clonotypes between healthy human individuals. Generated by immunoSEQ multiplex PCR, the TCRdb table keeps only in-frame clones and is missing some. The sample contains around 500,000 clones, 65% to 80% of which appear only once. Sequenced: PBMCs. The origin of the receptors is a woman aged 40 to 49 in good health. Some clones in this sample may be carry-over from other donors' samples. Each CDR3 is given with its conserved first and last residue. The order of the fields is CDR3 length, clone size, V gene, D gene, J gene, CDR3 DNA, CDR3 protein. The D gene is left open where the match is weak. Clone size is shown for a subset of rows, as once, few, many or a class of expanded clone.

>14|-|TRBV6-1|-|TRBJ1-2
TGTGCCAGCAGAGACAGGTCCCATCTCTATGGCTACACCTTC
CASRDRSHLYGYTF
>14|-|TRBV7-8|TRBD2|TRBJ2-1
TGTGCCAGCAGCATTCTAGCGGGAGGGGTTGAGCAGTTCTTC
CASSILAGGVEQFF
>15|few|TRBV11-2|TRBD2|TRBJ2-1
TGTGCCAGCAGCTCGATAGCGGGATTCTACAATGAGCAGTTCTTC
CASSSIAGFYNEQFF
>16|-|TRBV7-3|TRBD2|TRBJ2-3
TGTGCCAGCAGCTTAATAGTAGCGGGAGGCACAGATACGCAGTATTTT
CASSLIVAGGTDTQYF
>18|-|TRBV7-4|-|TRBJ2-6
TGTGCCAGCAGCGTGCGTTCTAGCTCACAAAGTCGGGCCAACGTCCCGACTTTC
CASSVRSSSQSRANVPTF
>14|-|TRBV2|TRBD1|TRBJ2-1
TGTGCCAGCCTCCCGGGACAGGGGGGCAATGAGCAGTTCTTC
CASLPGQGGNEQFF
>14|-|TRBV29-1|-|TRBJ2-3
TGCAGCACTCAGATAGGGGGTGTCACAGATACGCAGTATTTT
CSTQIGGVTDTQYF
>15|-|TRBV19|TRBD1|TRBJ1-5
TGTGCCAGTACCCGGACAGGGGGATTCCGTTTGCCCCAGCATTTT
CASTRTGGFRLPQHF
>14|-|TRBV6-5|TRBD1|TRBJ1-1
TGTGCCAGCAAATCCGGGACAGTAAACACTGAAGCTTTCTTT
CASKSGTVNTEAFF
>13|-|TRBV6-5|TRBD1|TRBJ2-7
TGTGCCAGCAGTCGACAGGGTTCGGACGAGCAGTACTTC
CASSRQGSDEQYF
>15|-|TRBV29-1|TRBD2|TRBJ2-2
TGCAGCGTAGCTATAGCGGGAGGGCCTGCCGGGGAGCTGTTTTTT
CSVAIAGGPAGELFF
>15|-|TRBV7-3|-|TRBJ2-1
TGTGCCAGCAGCTTAAGCGGGACCTCCTACAATGAGCAGTTCTTC
CASSLSGTSYNEQFF